This entry lists 5 T cell receptor beta chains sequenced from one sample in a study of human T cells and chemical hapten exposure. TCRdb used MiXCR to reprocess the RACE reads, holding one entry per CDR3 protein. The table includes 55,000 to 75,000 distinct CDR3 sequences, around 6.1% detected once. Time point meaning: healthy volunteer bleed at 6 weeks. Researchers extracted total RNA from unfractionated whole blood. Sample: whole blood. These receptors were collected from a female donor in good health. Some clones in this sample may be carry-over from other donors' samples.

The rearrangement uses TRBV3-1 and TRBJ1-4; no definite D call. The CDR3 covers 18 residues. V lost 1 base, J lost 0 bases, and 15 bases lay in between. In germline, CDR1 is LGHDT, CDR2 YNNKEL (reference sequence). The CDR3 reads CASSQVFRSTATNEKLFF. In DNA, the CDR3 is TGTGCCAGCAGCCAAGTTTTCAGATCAACCGCAACTAATGAAAAACTGTTTTTT. Full variable domain (rest looked up from reference TRBV3-1 and TRBJ1-4): DTAVSQTPKYLVTQMGNDKSIKCEQNLGHDTMYWYKQDSKKFLKIMFSYNNKELIINETVPNRFSPKSPDKAHLNLHINSLELGDSAVYFCASSQVFRSTATNEKLFFGSGTQLSVL.

Ten or more counts support this clonotype. The rearrangement links TRBV29-1 to TRBJ2-7; D uncertain. V lost 5 bases and J 7 bases, leaving 12 bases between the germline ends. The CDR3 loop spans 11 amino acids. Germline CDR1 reads SQVTM; CDR2 reads ANQGSEA. The CDR3 region is CSVLKVGEQYF. The CDR3 DNA sequence: TGCAGCGTTCTGAAGGTCGGGGAGCAGTACTTC.

This clonotype was counted ten times or more. This chain links TRBV5-1 with TRBJ2-3, with unresolved D. Germline values: CDR1 SGHRS, CDR2 YFSETQ. The ends were cut back, 4 bases at V and 4 bases at J, with 16 bases in the middle. The CDR3 has 15 residues. The chain's CDR3 is CASSPTGKRADTQYF. CDR3 nucleotide sequence: TGCGCCAGCAGCCCGACTGGAAAAAGAGCAGATACGCAGTATTTT.

This clonotype was seen repeatedly, ten times or more. This chain joins TRBV7-9 and TRBJ2-2; no firm D call. V was shortened by 1 base and J by 0 bases, with 3 bases between the two germline ends. The CDR3 covers 14 residues. Germline CDR1 and CDR2: SEHNR and FQNEAQ (reference sequence). DNA of the CDR3: TGTGCCAGCAGCTTAGACGCGAACACCGGGGAGCTGTTTTTT. Its protein product is CASSLDANTGELFF.

Ten or more counts support this clonotype. J is TRBJ2-3 and V is TRBV5-1; 8 bases align to TRBD2. Looked up from germline, CDR1 is SGHRS and CDR2 is YFSETQ. J was trimmed by 0 bases and V by 4 bases; bases with no gene match: 4. The CDR3 is 15 amino acids. CDR3 DNA sequence: TGCGCCAGCAGCGCAATAGCGGGAAGCACAGATACGCAGTATTTT. Translated, it gives CASSAIAGSTDTQYF.